A selection of T cell receptor beta chains follows, all from one sample in a study of liver allograft versus peripheral blood T cells. TCRdb re-called the reads with MiXCR, one entry per CDR3 protein. The table has around 12,000 distinct CDR3 sequences, under 20% seen once. These receptors were taken from a human patient who had a liver transplant. Some T cells may be supplied by the graft donor. CDR3s include the opening cysteine and the closing phenylalanine or tryptophan. A D gene is named only where the DNA matches it firmly. Rows give clone size only sometimes, using once, few, many, or a class for an expanded clone.

CDR3nt: TGTGCCAGCAGCTTAAGCGGGGGACCCTACAATGAGCAGTTCTTC
CDR3aa: CASSLSGGPYNEQFF
d_gene: TRBD2
j_gene: TRBJ2-1
len: 15
abundance: many
v_gene: TRBV7-9

CDR3nt: TGTGCCAGCAGCTTTATTAGGACTAGCGGGGGCGCCCCTCAAGAGACCCAGTACTTC
CDR3aa: CASSFIRTSGGAPQETQYF
d_gene: TRBD2
j_gene: TRBJ2-5
len: 19
abundance: many
v_gene: TRBV7-9

CDR3nt: TGCAGCGTGGGGACAGGCCTATTCTACGAGCAGTACTTC
CDR3aa: CSVGTGLFYEQYF
d_gene: TRBD1
j_gene: TRBJ2-7
len: 13
abundance: many
v_gene: TRBV29-1

CDR3nt: TGTGCCTGGACACTAGGGATGAACACTGAAGCTTTCTTT
CDR3aa: CAWTLGMNTEAFF
d_gene: NA
j_gene: TRBJ1-1
len: 13
abundance: many
v_gene: TRBV30

CDR3nt: TGTGCCAGCAGCTTCACCCAGACAGAATGGGGCGAGCAGTACTTC
CDR3aa: CASSFTQTEWGEQYF
d_gene: NA
j_gene: TRBJ2-7
len: 15
abundance: few
v_gene: TRBV7-9

CDR3nt: TGTGCCAGCAGCTTTGGCCACAGTGAGAACTATGGCTACACCTTC
CDR3aa: CASSFGHSENYGYTF
d_gene: NA
j_gene: TRBJ1-2
len: 15
abundance: many
v_gene: TRBV5-6

CDR3nt: TGTGCCAGCAGTTCCAACAGGGGACACACCGGGGAGCTGTTTTTT
CDR3aa: CASSSNRGHTGELFF
d_gene: TRBD1
j_gene: TRBJ2-2
len: 15
abundance: many
v_gene: TRBV6-2/TRBV6-3

CDR3nt: TGCAGCGCCCAACCGGGACCCTTGAACACTGAAGCTTTCTTT
CDR3aa: CSAQPGPLNTEAFF
d_gene: NA
j_gene: TRBJ1-1
len: 14
abundance: medium-sized
v_gene: TRBV29-1

CDR3nt: TGTGCCAGCAGCCACCTCTCCCGCACAGATACGCAGTATTTT
CDR3aa: CASSHLSRTDTQYF
d_gene: NA
j_gene: TRBJ2-3
len: 14
abundance: NA
v_gene: TRBV14

CDR3nt: TGTGCCAGCAGTACCGACACCCGCAATCAGCCCCAGCATTTT
CDR3aa: CASSTDTRNQPQHF
d_gene: NA
j_gene: TRBJ1-5
len: 14
abundance: medium-sized
v_gene: TRBV28

CDR3nt: TGCGCCAGCAGCTTGCCCTTGGGAGGGAACACTGAAGCTTTCTTT
CDR3aa: CASSLPLGGNTEAFF
d_gene: NA
j_gene: TRBJ1-1
len: 15
abundance: few
v_gene: TRBV5-1

CDR3nt: TGCAGTGCTAGAGACCCCGTGACAGGGGGTAAGAACGAGCAGTACTTC
CDR3aa: CSARDPVTGGKNEQYF
d_gene: TRBD1
j_gene: TRBJ2-7
len: 16
abundance: NA
v_gene: TRBV20-1

CDR3nt: TGTGCCAGCAGTTCCTCGCTCTGGGCGGATCAGCCCCAGCATTTT
CDR3aa: CASSSSLWADQPQHF
d_gene: NA
j_gene: TRBJ1-5
len: 15
abundance: many
v_gene: TRBV6-5

CDR3nt: TGCAGCGTTTTGACTAGCGGGAGGAGGGGCTACAATGAGCAGTTCTTC
CDR3aa: CSVLTSGRRGYNEQFF
d_gene: TRBD2
j_gene: TRBJ2-1
len: 16
abundance: medium-sized
v_gene: TRBV29-1

CDR3nt: TGTGCCAGCAGTTATCGGACAGGGGGCCTGAGCTCCTACAATGAGCAGTTCTTC
CDR3aa: CASSYRTGGLSSYNEQFF
d_gene: TRBD1
j_gene: TRBJ2-1
len: 18
abundance: many
v_gene: TRBV6-6

CDR3nt: TGTGCCAGTAGACCGGGACAGGGGAGTAATGAGCAGTTCTTC
CDR3aa: CASRPGQGSNEQFF
d_gene: TRBD1
j_gene: TRBJ2-1
len: 14
abundance: many
v_gene: TRBV19

CDR3nt: TGTGCCAGTACTCCACAGGGGGCGCCCCGGAACACTGAAGCTTTCTTT
CDR3aa: CASTPQGAPRNTEAFF
d_gene: TRBD1
j_gene: TRBJ1-1
len: 16
abundance: medium-sized
v_gene: TRBV19

CDR3nt: TGTGCCTGGGCTACAGGGGGCGGCACAGATACGCAGTATTTT
CDR3aa: CAWATGGGTDTQYF
d_gene: TRBD1
j_gene: TRBJ2-3
len: 14
abundance: few
v_gene: TRBV30

CDR3nt: TGTGCCAGCAGCTTAGCAGGGCGAGATCAGCCCCAGCATTTT
CDR3aa: CASSLAGRDQPQHF
d_gene: NA
j_gene: TRBJ1-5
len: 14
abundance: medium-sized
v_gene: TRBV13

CDR3nt: TGTGCCAGCAGCTTAAGGAGGGGCTTGAACACCGGGGAGCTGTTTTTT
CDR3aa: CASSLRRGLNTGELFF
d_gene: NA
j_gene: TRBJ2-2
len: 16
abundance: NA
v_gene: TRBV11-3

CDR3nt: TGTGCCAGCAGACTGAGGGCGGGCCCTAATCAGCCCCAGCATTTT
CDR3aa: CASRLRAGPNQPQHF
d_gene: NA
j_gene: TRBJ1-5
len: 15
abundance: NA
v_gene: TRBV12-3/TRBV12-4

CDR3nt: TGTGCCACCAGTGATTCCGGGACAGGGGCAGGGCAGCCCCAGCATTTT
CDR3aa: CATSDSGTGAGQPQHF
d_gene: TRBD1
j_gene: TRBJ1-5
len: 16
abundance: NA
v_gene: TRBV24-1

CDR3nt: TGTGCCAGCAGTTTTTATTCATTATGGTTCTTC
CDR3aa: CASSFYSLWFF
d_gene: NA
j_gene: TRBJ2-1
len: 11
abundance: few
v_gene: TRBV28

CDR3nt: TGTGCCAGTAGTTTAAGGACTAGCGGGGACACAGATACGCAGTATTTT
CDR3aa: CASSLRTSGDTDTQYF
d_gene: TRBD2
j_gene: TRBJ2-3
len: 16
abundance: medium-sized
v_gene: TRBV19

CDR3nt: TGTGCCAGCAGCTTAAATGCAGGGGGTTCACCCCTCCACTTT
CDR3aa: CASSLNAGGSPLHF
d_gene: TRBD1
j_gene: TRBJ1-6
len: 14
abundance: many
v_gene: TRBV7-3